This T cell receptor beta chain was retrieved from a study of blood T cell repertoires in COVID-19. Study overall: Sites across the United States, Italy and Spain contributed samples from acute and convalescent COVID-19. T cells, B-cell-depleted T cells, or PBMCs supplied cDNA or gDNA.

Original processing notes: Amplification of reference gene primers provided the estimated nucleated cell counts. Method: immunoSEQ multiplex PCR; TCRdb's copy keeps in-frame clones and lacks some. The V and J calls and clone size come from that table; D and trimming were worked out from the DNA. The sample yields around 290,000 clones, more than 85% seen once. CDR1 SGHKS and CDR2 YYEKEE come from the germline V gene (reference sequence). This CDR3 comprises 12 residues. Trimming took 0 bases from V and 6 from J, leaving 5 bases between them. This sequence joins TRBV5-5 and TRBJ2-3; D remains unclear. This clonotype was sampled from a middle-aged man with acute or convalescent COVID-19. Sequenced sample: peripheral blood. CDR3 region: CASSLVRDTQYF. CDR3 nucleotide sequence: TGTGCCAGCAGCTTGGTTCGGGATACGCAGTATTTT.